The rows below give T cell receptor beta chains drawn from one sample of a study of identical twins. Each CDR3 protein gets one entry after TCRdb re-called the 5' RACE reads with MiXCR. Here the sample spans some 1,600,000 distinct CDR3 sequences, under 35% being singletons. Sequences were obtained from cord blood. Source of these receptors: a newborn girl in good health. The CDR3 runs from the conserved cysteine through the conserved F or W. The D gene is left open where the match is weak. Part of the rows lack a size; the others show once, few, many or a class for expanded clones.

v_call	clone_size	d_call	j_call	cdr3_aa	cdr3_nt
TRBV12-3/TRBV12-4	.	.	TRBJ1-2	CARSSGSEGGYTF	TGTGCCCGCAGTTCAGGGTCCGAGGGGGGCTACACCTTC
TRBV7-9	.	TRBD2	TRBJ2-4	CASSLKPGGTAKNIQYF	TGTGCCAGCAGCTTAAAACCGGGGGGGACAGCCAAAAACATTCAGTACTTC
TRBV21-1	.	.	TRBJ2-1	CASSKDRGGHYNEQFF	TGTGCCAGCAGCAAAGATAGGGGGGGGCACTACAATGAGCAGTTCTTC
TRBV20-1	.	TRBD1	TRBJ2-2	CSARRDRHVSGELFF	TGCAGTGCTAGAAGGGACAGGCACGTTTCCGGGGAGCTGTTTTTT
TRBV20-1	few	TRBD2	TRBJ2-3	CRTSGGVTDTQYF	TGCAGGACTAGCGGGGGCGTCACAGATACGCAGTATTTT
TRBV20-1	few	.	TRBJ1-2	CSALRDAYGYTF	TGCAGTGCCCTCAGGGATGCCTATGGCTACACCTTC
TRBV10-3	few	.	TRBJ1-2	CATRQPNYGYTF	TGTGCCACCCGACAGCCGAACTATGGCTACACCTTC
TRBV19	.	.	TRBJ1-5	CASIGDSNQPQHF	TGTGCCAGTATAGGGGATAGCAATCAGCCCCAGCATTTT
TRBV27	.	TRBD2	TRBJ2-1	CASSLRASGKGSDISYNEQFF	TGTGCCAGCAGTTTAAGGGCTAGCGGGAAGGGGAGTGATATCTCCTACAATGAGCAGTTCTTC
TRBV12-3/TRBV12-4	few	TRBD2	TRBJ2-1	CASSSLGLVNEQFF	TGTGCCAGCAGTTCCCTGGGACTAGTGAATGAGCAGTTCTTC
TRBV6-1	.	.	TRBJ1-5	CASSEGGTFNQPQHF	TGTGCCAGCAGTGAAGGGGGGACCTTCAATCAGCCCCAGCATTTT
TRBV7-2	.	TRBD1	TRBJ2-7	CASSLAGTGASYEQYF	TGTGCCAGCAGCTTAGCAGGGACAGGGGCCTCCTACGAGCAGTACTTC
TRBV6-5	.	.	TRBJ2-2	CASSYAIPGELFF	TGTGCCAGCAGTTACGCGATCCCCGGGGAGCTGTTTTTT
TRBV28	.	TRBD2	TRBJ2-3	CASSHSGHTDTQYF	TGTGCCAGCAGCCATAGCGGGCACACAGATACGCAGTATTTT
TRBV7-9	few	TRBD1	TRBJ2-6	CASSRRDRAPSGANVLTF	TGTGCCAGCAGCCGCCGGGACAGGGCTCCCTCTGGGGCCAACGTCCTGACTTTC
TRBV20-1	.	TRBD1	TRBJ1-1	CSAFTTGKNTEAFF	TGCAGTGCTTTCACGACAGGGAAGAACACTGAAGCTTTCTTT
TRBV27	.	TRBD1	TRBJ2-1	CASRPGQGHNEQFF	TGTGCCAGCAGACCGGGACAGGGTCACAATGAGCAGTTCTTC
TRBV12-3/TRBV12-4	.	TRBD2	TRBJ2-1	CASSSPGLATDEQFF	TGTGCCAGCAGTTCACCGGGACTAGCGACGGATGAGCAGTTCTTC
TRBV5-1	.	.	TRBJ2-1	CASSLYFEGPNEQFF	TGCGCCAGCAGCTTGTATTTCGAGGGTCCTAATGAGCAGTTCTTC
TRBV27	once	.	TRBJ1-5	CASSFSMRGQPQHF	TGTGCCAGCAGTTTTAGCATGCGCGGCCAGCCCCAGCATTTT
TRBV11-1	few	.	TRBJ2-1	CASSLGVSRYNEQFF	TGTGCCAGCAGCTTAGGGGTTAGCAGGTACAATGAGCAGTTCTTC
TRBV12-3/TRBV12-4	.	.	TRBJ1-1	CASSFYRGKAFF	TGTGCCAGCAGTTTCTATCGGGGGAAGGCTTTCTTT
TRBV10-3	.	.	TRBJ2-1	CAIRASDSSYNEQFF	TGTGCCATCAGAGCGTCGGACAGCTCCTACAATGAGCAGTTCTTC
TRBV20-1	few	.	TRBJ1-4	CSASGRGEKLFF	TGCAGTGCCTCAGGACGAGGGGAAAAACTGTTTTTT
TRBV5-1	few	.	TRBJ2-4	CASSLDSDVRPLAKNIQYF	TGCGCCAGCAGCCTGGATTCGGACGTCAGACCTTTAGCCAAAAACATTCAGTACTTC
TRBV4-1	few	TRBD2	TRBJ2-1	CASSQKGVREGAYNEQFF	TGCGCCAGCAGCCAAAAGGGAGTGCGGGAGGGGGCGTACAATGAGCAGTTCTTC
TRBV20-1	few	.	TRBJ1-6	CSARGAFSPYNSPLHF	TGCAGTGCTAGGGGAGCGTTCTCCCCCTATAATTCACCCCTCCACTTT
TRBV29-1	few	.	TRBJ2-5	CSVVQGPQETQYF	TGCAGCGTCGTCCAGGGACCTCAAGAGACCCAGTACTTC
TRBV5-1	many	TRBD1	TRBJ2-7	CASSSTGGQSYEQYF	TGCGCCAGCAGCAGCACAGGGGGCCAATCCTACGAGCAGTACTTC
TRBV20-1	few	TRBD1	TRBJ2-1	CSARKGQQQFF	TGCAGTGCTAGAAAGGGACAGCAGCAGTTCTTC
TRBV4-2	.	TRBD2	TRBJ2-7	CASSQDSTSGGFFYNEQYF	TGTGCCAGCAGCCAAGATTCCACTAGCGGGGGCTTTTTCTACAATGAGCAGTACTTC